What follows are 19 T cell receptor beta chains derived from one specimen sequenced in a study of beta chain features in type 1 diabetes. What was sequenced were expressed TCRB transcripts, since all of the isolated RNA had been reverse transcribed. Sequencing used immunoSEQ multiplex PCR; TCRdb keeps in-frame clones, though not all of them. Among around 150,000 clones listed, around 8% were seen once. Sequencing input: central memory CD4+ T cells from blood. These receptors were taken from a man between 18 and 29 years old in good health.

This clone was recorded a few times. The J gene is TRBJ1-1, the V gene TRBV7-3; D unresolved. V was clipped by 3 bases and J by 1 base, with 6 bases between them. This CDR3 has 13 residues. Germline V gives CDR1 SGHTA, CDR2 FQGTGA. CDR3: CASSFSTNTEAFF. Written as DNA, the CDR3 is TGTGCCAGCAGCTTTAGCACGAACACTGAAGCTTTCTTT.

The V gene is TRBV7-9, the J gene TRBJ1-1, with D possibly TRBD1 on 6 matching bases. CDR3 length equals 16 residues. Per the germline V gene, CDR1 is SEHNR and CDR2 is FQNEAQ (reference sequence). The ends were cut back, 4 bases at V and 6 bases at J, with 21 bases in the middle. CDR3 region: CASSSRTARPLAEAFF. The CDR3 DNA follows: TGTGCCAGCAGCTCCAGGACAGCTAGGCCTCTTGCTGAAGCTTTCTTT.

In its sample, this clone was seen many times. CDR3 region: CASSSRETQYF. CDR3 nucleotides: TGTGCCAGCAGCTCCAGGGAGACCCAGTACTTC. This chain links TRBV5-8 with TRBJ2-5; D unresolved. Trimming stripped 3 bases from V and 5 bases from J, with 5 bases between. CDR1 is SGHTS and CDR2 is YDEGEE in the germline V gene. This CDR3 has 11 amino acids.

The chain carries TRBV5-1 and TRBJ1-2, with D perhaps TRBD1 (5 bases). Germline V lookup: CDR1 SGHRS, CDR2 YFSETQ. Deletions cut 0 bases from V and 5 bases from J, with 14 bases between. The CDR3 length is 15 residues. CDR3 in amino acids: CASSLDGRQGYGYTF. The CDR3 DNA follows: TGCGCCAGCAGCTTGGATGGAAGGCAGGGTTATGGCTACACCTTC.

This chain connects TRBV19 to TRBJ1-1; D is uncertain. This CDR3 has 15 residues. Trimming took off 0 bases at V and 4 bases at J, with 12 bases between the two ends. Germline assignment: CDR1 LNHDA and CDR2 SQIVND (reference sequence). Written as DNA, the CDR3 is TGTGCCAGTAGTATAGATCGGAGGCGGCCCACTGAAGCTTTCTTT. Protein sequence: CASSIDRRRPTEAFF.

This clone has only a few counts. The J gene is TRBJ1-2, the V gene TRBV19, with D perhaps TRBD1 (6 bases). The CDR3 covers 12 residues. V was shortened by 7 bases and J by 7 bases, with 13 bases between the two germline ends. Germline CDR1 reads LNHDA; CDR2 reads SQIVND (reference sequence). CDR3 region: CASKGDRVGYTF. Written as DNA, the CDR3 is TGTGCCAGTAAGGGGGACCGGGTTGGCTACACCTTC. The variable domain in full, completed from reference TRBV19 and TRBJ1-2, reads DGGITQSPKYLFRKEGQNVTLSCEQNLNHDAMYWYRQDPGQGLRLIYYSQIVNDFQKGDIAEGYSVSREKKESFPLTVTSAQKNPTAFYLCASKGDRVGYTFGSGTRLTVV.

The rearrangement uses TRBV5-1 and TRBJ1-4, with 7 bases matching TRBD1. This CDR3 is built from 14 residues. CDR1 and CDR2 (germline): SGHRS, YFSETQ. Unmatched junction bases numbered 7, after V lost 5 bases and J lost 6 bases. CDR3 in DNA: TGCGCCAGCAGGTGGGGGGACAGCGATGAAAAACTGTTTTTT. It codes for CASRWGDSDEKLFF.

The chain has TRBV5-5 and TRBJ2-3; 14 bases align to TRBD2. The CDR3 has 15 residues. CDR1 and CDR2 (germline): SGHKS, YYEKEE (reference sequence). V was clipped by 5 bases and J by 8 bases; unmatched bases: 7. CDR3 DNA sequence: TGTGCCAGCAGGGAGACTAGCGGGGGGGCCAGTACGCAGTATTTT. It specifies CASRETSGGASTQYF.

This clone was seen a few times. The chain employs TRBV28 and TRBJ2-3; maybe TRBD2 (6 bases). There are 15 residues in the CDR3. Germline CDR1 reads MDHEN; CDR2 reads SYDVKM. The germline V and J ends were trimmed by 2 bases and 1 base, with 10 bases remaining between them. This CDR3 is CASSLGGGGTDTQYF. The CDR3 DNA is TGTGCCAGCAGTTTAGGTGGCGGGGGCACAGATACGCAGTATTTT. Drawing the rest from reference TRBV28 and TRBJ2-3, the complete variable domain is DVKVTQSSRYLVKRTGEKVFLECVQDMDHENMFWYRQDPGLGLRLIYFSYDVKMKEKGDIPEGYSVSREKKERFSLILESASTNQTSMYLCASSLGGGGTDTQYFGPGTRLTVL.

This chain joins TRBV19 and TRBJ1-4, with TRBD1 identical over 9 bases. The germline V gene has CDR1 LNHDA and CDR2 SQIVND (reference sequence). Germline trimming cut 3 bases from V and 7 bases from J; bases unmatched to any gene: 3. The CDR3 totals 14 residues. CDR3 region: CASSIRDRVEKLFF. In DNA form, the CDR3 reads TGTGCCAGTAGTATCCGGGACAGGGTTGAAAAACTGTTTTTT.

J is TRBJ1-6 and V is TRBV30, with TRBD1 matching 7 bases. This CDR3 is built from 16 residues. Germline loops: CDR1 GTSNPN, CDR2 SVGIG (reference sequence). The J segment lost 6 bases and the V segment lost 1 base, leaving 9 bases of the junction unmatched. Here the CDR3 reads CAWSANPGQFNSPLHF. CDR3 bases: TGTGCCTGGAGTGCAAACCCGGGACAGTTTAATTCACCCCTCCACTTT.

The chain recombines TRBV5-1 with TRBJ1-5, with D unresolved. The CDR3 spans 13 residues. In germline, CDR1 is SGHRS, CDR2 YFSETQ. The V end was cut by 5 bases, the J end by 6 bases, with 12 bases between. CDR3 nucleotide sequence: TGCGCCAGCAGGATAGCCGATTCTCAGCCCCAGCATTTT. Translated: CASRIADSQPQHF.

This clone has a handful of counts. This chain joins TRBV4-2 and TRBJ2-3; 7 positions agree with TRBD1. V lost 5 bases and J lost 0; bases outside the gene matches: 2. This CDR3 has 14 amino acids. Germline V gene data show CDR1 as LGHNA and CDR2 as YNFKEQ. CDR3 sequence: CASSLQGSTDTQYF. The CDR3 DNA reads TGTGCCAGCAGCTTACAGGGGAGCACAGATACGCAGTATTTT.

V is TRBV7-8 and J is TRBJ2-7; D is unclear. CDR1 and CDR2 (germline): SGHVS, FQNEAQ. The CDR3 consists of 15 residues. V was cut by 1 base and J by 9 bases, with 19 bases left in between. CDR3 region: CASSLERRIPSGQYF. CDR3 nucleotides: TGTGCCAGCAGCTTAGAGCGCCGAATACCCTCGGGGCAGTACTTC.

This clone was seen more than once but under ten times. The rearrangement links TRBV7-9 to TRBJ2-1; possible D gene TRBD1, 5 bases. Germline values: CDR1 SEHNR, CDR2 FQNEAQ (reference sequence). This CDR3 is 15 amino acids long. The germline V and J ends were trimmed by 5 bases and 2 bases, with 13 bases remaining between them. CDR3 protein: CASSPAGNPYNEQFF. Here the CDR3 DNA reads TGTGCCAGCAGCCCCGCAGGGAACCCCTACAATGAGCAGTTCTTC.

This clone appeared a few times. The rearrangement uses TRBV27 and TRBJ2-5; TRBD2 agrees at 8 bases. The CDR3 sequence is 15 residues long. J gave up 0 bases and V 6 bases, and 6 bases lay outside the gene matches. Germline assignment: CDR1 MNHEY and CDR2 SMNVEV (reference sequence). The CDR3 region is CASSPPSGYQETQYF. For the CDR3, the DNA is TGTGCCAGCAGCCCTCCTAGCGGGTACCAAGAGACCCAGTACTTC.

This clone was observed a handful of times. The chain links TRBV2 to TRBJ2-2; perhaps TRBD1 as D (5 bases). The CDR3 extends over 13 amino acids. V was trimmed by 7 bases and J by 7 bases, leaving 13 bases between them. Germline CDR1 and CDR2: SNHLY and FYNNEI. This chain's CDR3 is CASIRELGGELFF. Written as DNA, the CDR3 is TGTGCCAGCATCAGGGAACTTGGCGGGGAGCTGTTTTTT.

This sequence joins TRBV6-1 and TRBJ2-5, with 7 bases lining up with TRBD1. Germline trimming cut 2 bases from V and 1 base from J; bases unmatched to any gene: 4. CDR1 and CDR2 from the germline V gene are MNHNS and SASEGT. The CDR3 extends over 15 amino acids. DNA of the CDR3: TGTGCCAGCAGTGAATGGTCAGGGGGCCAAGAGACCCAGTACTTC. It codes for CASSEWSGGQETQYF.

This clone was counted only a few times. The chain links TRBV7-2 to TRBJ1-2, with D tentatively TRBD1 (6 bases). Germline CDR1 and CDR2: SGHTA and FQGNSA. V lost 4 bases to trimming and J lost 8 bases, with 17 bases between them. The CDR3 extends over 14 amino acids. The CDR3 region has the DNA TGTGCCAGCAGCTACCAGACAGGCACTGAGGGCTACACCTTC. This gives the protein CASSYQTGTEGYTF. The full variable domain, its missing parts supplied by reference TRBV7-2 and TRBJ1-2, is GAGVSQSPSNKVTEKGKDVELRCDPISGHTALYWYRQSLGQGLEFLIYFQGNSAPDKSGLPSDRFSAERTGGSVSTLTIQRTQQEDSAVYLCASSYQTGTEGYTFGSGTRLTVV.